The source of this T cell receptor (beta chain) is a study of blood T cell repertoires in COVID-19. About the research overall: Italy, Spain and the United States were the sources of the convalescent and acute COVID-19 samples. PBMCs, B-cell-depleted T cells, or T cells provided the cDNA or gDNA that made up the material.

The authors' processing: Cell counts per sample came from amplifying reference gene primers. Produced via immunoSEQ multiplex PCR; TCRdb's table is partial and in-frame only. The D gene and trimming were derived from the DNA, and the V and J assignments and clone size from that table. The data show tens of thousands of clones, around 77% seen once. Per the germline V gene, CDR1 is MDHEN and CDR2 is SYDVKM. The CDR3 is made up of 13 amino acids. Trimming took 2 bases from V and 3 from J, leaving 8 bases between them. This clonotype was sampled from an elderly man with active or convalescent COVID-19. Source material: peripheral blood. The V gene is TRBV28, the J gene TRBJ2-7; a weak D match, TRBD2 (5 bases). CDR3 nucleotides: TGTGCCAGCAGTTTACCCGCGGGCTACGAGCAGTACTTC. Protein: CASSLPAGYEQYF.